The 26 T cell receptor beta chains below all came from one sample that was sequenced in a study of CD8 T cells in ankylosing spondylitis. TCRdb processed the 5' RACE reads anew with MiXCR; each CDR3 protein has one entry. The data contain some 250,000 distinct CDR3 sequences, around 7.8% of them singletons. Sequenced sample: blood, either unsorted or a sorted T cell fraction (not recorded which). These receptors originate from a male donor with ankylosing spondylitis or in good health (not recorded which).

This clonotype was recorded at least ten times. The junction and the germline gene differ at one end; a read error may be behind it. The chain uses TRBV12-3 or TRBV12-4 and TRBJ2-1; TRBD2 matches 12 bases. The CDR3 runs to 14 residues. The CDR3 DNA reads TGTGCCAGCAGTCTAGCGGGGGGGACCAATGAGCAGTTCTTC. Translating gives CASSLAGGTNEQFF.

The table lists this clonotype with many counts. This chain uses TRBV30 with TRBJ1-2; possible D gene TRBD1, 5 bases. Trimming stripped 2 bases from V and 0 bases from J, with 10 bases between. The CDR3 is 14 residues long. Germline assignment: CDR1 GTSNPN and CDR2 SVGIG (reference sequence). Here the CDR3 reads CAWSTGTPNYGYTF. Written as DNA, the CDR3 is TGTGCCTGGAGTACAGGTACCCCTAACTATGGCTACACCTTC.

The rearrangement links TRBV7-9 to TRBJ2-1; no firm D call. CDR1 and CDR2 from the germline V gene are SEHNR and FQNEAQ (reference sequence). Trimming pared 5 bases from V and 11 bases from J, leaving 10 bases between. The CDR3 has 11 residues. The CDR3 loop is CASSEVDQQFF. CDR3 coding DNA: TGTGCCAGCAGCGAAGTGGATCAGCAGTTCTTC.

This clonotype was seen at least ten times. The chain combines TRBV5-8 with TRBJ1-3; perhaps TRBD1 as D (6 bases). V was pared by 5 bases and J by 3 bases, with 18 bases between. The CDR3 is 16 residues long. CDR1 SGHTS and CDR2 YDEGEE come from the germline V gene. CDR3 bases: TGTGCCAGCAGTTCGGGGGCTAGGGGTAGTGGAAACACCATATATTTT. It is translated as CASSSGARGSGNTIYF.

This clonotype was detected ten times or more. The chain links TRBV29-1 to TRBJ2-2, with 9 bases that match TRBD1. Germline CDR1 reads SQVTM; CDR2 reads ANQGSEA. The V and J ends lost 6 bases and 4 bases, in that order; junction bases with no gene match: 6. The CDR3 runs to 14 residues. The CDR3 DNA reads TGCAGCGTGGAGGACAGGGGCCTCACCGGGGAGCTGTTTTTT. Translation: CSVEDRGLTGELFF.

This clonotype occurred a few times. This chain joins TRBV30 and TRBJ2-7; D is perhaps TRBD1 (6 bases). The CDR3 sequence is 14 residues long. The germline V gene encodes CDR1 GTSNPN and CDR2 SVGIG (reference sequence). The germline V and J ends were trimmed by 3 bases and 2 bases, with 14 bases remaining between them. The CDR3 nucleotides read TGTGCCTGGAGCCCCCCAGGGGCTACCTACGAGCAGTACTTC. It encodes CAWSPPGATYEQYF.

Many counts were recorded for this clonotype. The V and J genes are TRBV20-1 and TRBJ1-5; no clear D gene. The CDR3 is 12 amino acids. Per germline, CDR1 DFQATT and CDR2 SNEGSKA (reference sequence). Trimming took 5 bases from V and 4 from J, leaving 9 bases between them. CDR3 in amino acids: CSAYDGNQPQHF. The CDR3 DNA follows: TGCAGTGCTTATGACGGAAATCAGCCCCAGCATTTT.

The V and J genes are TRBV10-3 and TRBJ1-6, with a weak D call TRBD1 (6 bases). CDR1 is ENHRY, CDR2 SYGVKD, per germline. The CDR3 spans 15 residues. V lost 6 bases and J lost 5, with 14 bases in between. In DNA form, the CDR3 reads TGTGCCATCAGGGAGCGGGACATGAATAATTCACCCCTCCACTTT. Protein product: CAIRERDMNNSPLHF.

This clonotype came up many times. The gene calls are TRBV29-1 and TRBJ2-3; D possibly corresponds to TRBD1 (6 bases). The CDR3 has 17 amino acids. Germline loops: CDR1 SQVTM, CDR2 ANQGSEA. V lost 6 bases and J lost 0, with 22 bases in between. The CDR3 bases are TGCAGCGTCTTACCTGCCCGCACAGGGTCTAGCACAGATACGCAGTATTTT. It encodes CSVLPARTGSSTDTQYF.

This clonotype was picked up many times. The gene calls are TRBV5-6 and TRBJ1-5; D gene unclear. Per the germline V gene, CDR1 is SGHDT and CDR2 is YYEEEE. Trimming shortened V by 4 bases and J by 3 bases, and 26 bases separated the two germline ends. The CDR3 sequence is 19 residues long. The CDR3 region is CASSTLRKPTRRINQPQHF. DNA of the CDR3: TGTGCCAGCAGCACCCTCCGGAAACCGACAAGGAGGATCAATCAGCCCCAGCATTTT. The full variable domain, rest sourced from reference TRBV5-6 and TRBJ1-5, is DAGVTQSPTHLIKTRGQQVTLRCSPKSGHDTVSWYQQALGQGPQFIFQYYEEEERQRGNFPDRFSGHQFPNYSSELNVNALLLGDSALYLCASSTLRKPTRRINQPQHFGDGTRLSIL.

This clonotype was recorded a few times. The genes are TRBV5-1 and TRBJ1-1; 10 bases are shared with TRBD1. This CDR3 region has 15 residues. Germline CDR1 is SGHRS and CDR2 is YFSETQ. J was trimmed by 0 bases and V by 4 bases; bases with no gene match: 3. For the CDR3, the DNA is TGCGCCAGCAGCGCGGGACAGGGGTTGAACACTGAAGCTTTCTTT. This sequence encodes CASSAGQGLNTEAFF.

There are a few counts of this clonotype. V usage is TRBV6-5 and J usage is TRBJ2-7; 7 nucleotides align to TRBD1. CDR1 MNHEY and CDR2 SVGAGI come from the germline V gene. CDR3 length: 14 residues. V shed 2 bases and J 3 bases; nucleotides not matched to a gene: 4. The CDR3 is CASSYADRNYEQYF. For the CDR3, the DNA is TGTGCCAGCAGTTACGCGGACAGGAACTACGAGCAGTACTTC.

The sample holds many counts of this clonotype. The chain carries TRBV6-2 or TRBV6-3 and TRBJ2-1, with 10 bases fitting TRBD2. With V trimmed by 2 bases and J by 8 bases, 18 bases remained unmatched. Germline loops: CDR1 MNHEY, CDR2 SVGEGT. The CDR3 runs 19 residues. The CDR3 nucleotides are TGTGCCAGCAGTTACCCATCGGCCGGGAGAGCGGGAGGGTTAGATGAGCAGTTCTTC. This sequence encodes CASSYPSAGRAGGLDEQFF.

This clonotype came up a few times. The chain has TRBV20-1 and TRBJ1-1; maybe TRBD1 (6 bases). Looked up from germline, CDR1 is DFQATT and CDR2 is SNEGSKA (reference sequence). This CDR3 has 16 amino acids. V lost 1 base, J lost 7 bases, and 22 bases lay in between. CDR3 amino acids: CSARAWESGASDEAFF. CDR3 coding DNA: TGCAGTGCTAGAGCGTGGGAATCGGGGGCGTCGGATGAAGCTTTCTTT.

Many counts were recorded for this clonotype. The chain carries TRBV27 and TRBJ2-3, with 10 bases that match TRBD2. Germline CDR1 reads MNHEY; CDR2 reads SMNVEV (reference sequence). There are 17 residues in the CDR3. Trimming removed 5 bases from V and 2 bases from J; junction bases left unmatched: 10. The CDR3 spells CASSIKRAGGLTDTQYF. The CDR3 bases are TGTGCCAGCAGTATCAAACGAGCGGGGGGGCTCACAGATACGCAGTATTTT.

This clonotype was seen ten or more times. This rearrangement joins TRBV4-1 to TRBJ1-2, with 10 bases fitting TRBD1. CDR3 size: 18 residues. Germline V gene data show CDR1 as MGHRA and CDR2 as YSYEKL. V was clipped by 0 bases and J by 8 bases; unmatched bases: 15. The CDR3 sequence: CASSQDPTGQGGIRGYTF. In DNA, the CDR3 is TGCGCCAGCAGCCAAGATCCCACTGGACAGGGGGGTATTCGAGGCTACACCTTC.

This clonotype was seen ten or more times. This chain uses TRBV7-9 with TRBJ1-1; D uncertain. From germline, CDR1 is SEHNR and CDR2 FQNEAQ (reference sequence). This CDR3 is 13 amino acids long. V was pared by 3 bases and J by 10 bases, with 15 bases between. The CDR3 loop reads CASSFGQRERAFF. CDR3 DNA sequence: TGTGCCAGCAGCTTTGGTCAGAGGGAACGAGCTTTCTTT.

A note on this clonotype: A much more abundant neighbour one base away suggests this may be a read error. This chain joins TRBV5-1 and TRBJ2-7, with D possibly being TRBD1 or TRBD2 (5 bases each). Per the germline V gene, CDR1 is SGHRS and CDR2 is YFSETQ. CDR3 length: 13 amino acids. CDR3 sequence reads: CASSSTRGYDQYF. CDR3 coding DNA: TGCGCCAGCAGTTCTACTAGGGGATACGATCAGTACTTC.

At least ten counts were recorded for this clonotype. The chain joins TRBV5-4 to TRBJ1-2; no reliable D call. The germline CDR1 and CDR2 sequences are SGHNT and YYREEE (reference sequence). The V end lost 1 base, the J end lost 7 bases, and 11 bases lay between the germline ends. There are 13 residues in the CDR3. Written as DNA, the CDR3 is TGTGCCAGCAGCTTGTCATCAGACGGTGGCTACACCTTC. This gives the protein CASSLSSDGGYTF. Full variable domain (remainder filled in from reference TRBV5-4 and TRBJ1-2): ETGVTQSPTHLIKTRGQQVTLRCSSQSGHNTVSWYQQALGQGPQFIFQYYREEENGRGNFPPRFSGLQFPNYSSELNVNALELDDSALYLCASSLSSDGGYTFGSGTRLTVV.

The table lists this clonotype with a few counts. The rearrangement uses TRBV20-1 and TRBJ2-7; tentatively, D is TRBD2 (6 bases). CDR3 length equals 14 residues. CDR1 is DFQATT and CDR2 is SNEGSKA in the germline V gene (reference sequence). The V end was cut by 4 bases, the J end by 3 bases, with 16 bases between. The CDR3 DNA reads TGCAGTGCTATCAGATCGGGAGCGGGCTACGAGCAGTACTTC. The encoded protein is CSAIRSGAGYEQYF.

This clonotype was counted only a few times. The CDR3 loop reads CASSLRYQETQYF. The CDR3 DNA is TGTGCCAGCAGCTTAAGGTACCAAGAGACCCAGTACTTC. The chain employs TRBV7-3 and TRBJ2-5; D call uncertain. CDR1 and CDR2 (germline): SGHTA, FQGTGA. The V end was cut by 1 base, the J end by 0 bases, with 3 bases between. The CDR3 spans 13 residues. Complete variable domain (other parts from reference TRBV7-3 and TRBJ2-5): GAGVSQTPSNKVTEKGKYVELRCDPISGHTALYWYRQSLGQGPEFLIYFQGTGAADDSGLPNDRFFAVRPEGSVSTLKIQRTERGDSAVYLCASSLRYQETQYFGPGTRLLVL.

This clonotype has at least ten counts. This chain connects TRBV18 to TRBJ2-3; 13 bases match TRBD2. The length of the CDR3 is 17 residues. Germline-derived CDR1 and CDR2 are KGHSH and LQKENI. The V segment lost 5 bases and the J segment 6 bases; nucleotides outside the gene matches: 11. The CDR3 coding sequence is TGTGCCAGCTCATCTGGACTAGCGGGAGTACAGCGGGATACGCAGTATTTT. Amino acids: CASSSGLAGVQRDTQYF. Based on the CDR3 plus reference TRBV18 and TRBJ2-3, the full variable domain is NAGVMQNPRHLVRRRGQEARLRCSPMKGHSHVYWYRQLPEEGLKFMVYLQKENIIDESGMPKERFSAEFPKEGPSILRIQQVVRGDSAAYFCASSSGLAGVQRDTQYFGPGTRLTVL.

This clonotype showed up just a few times. V usage is TRBV5-5 and J usage is TRBJ1-2, with D perhaps matching TRBD1 (6 bases). Per germline, CDR1 SGHKS and CDR2 YYEKEE (reference sequence). The V and J ends lost 0 bases and 0 bases respectively, with 12 bases between them. CDR3 length: 16 residues. In DNA form, the CDR3 reads TGTGCCAGCAGCTTGGATCAGGGGTACGCTAACTATGGCTACACCTTC. Residues: CASSLDQGYANYGYTF.

The V call is TRBV4-1, the J call TRBJ2-3; D perhaps matches TRBD1 (5 bases). The CDR3 totals 16 residues. Germline values: CDR1 MGHRA, CDR2 YSYEKL. Deletions cut 0 bases from V and 2 bases from J, with 12 bases between. The chain's CDR3 is CASSQDARQYTDTQYF. The CDR3, as DNA: TGCGCCAGCAGCCAAGACGCCCGACAGTACACAGATACGCAGTATTTT.

This clonotype came up many times. This CDR3 reads CASSLGASGSGATYEQYF. CDR3 bases: TGTGCCAGCAGCTTAGGGGCTAGCGGGAGTGGGGCCACCTACGAGCAGTACTTC. The V call is TRBV11-2, the J call TRBJ2-7, with 10 bases aligning to TRBD2. V trimming: 1 base; J trimming: 2 bases; junction bases outside the gene matches: 11. This CDR3 has 18 residues. The germline V gene has CDR1 SGHAT and CDR2 FQNNGV.

This clonotype showed up many times. The chain has TRBV11-3 and TRBJ2-1, with a tentative D call TRBD2 (5 bases). CDR1 and CDR2 from the germline V gene are SGHNT and YENEEA. There are 17 residues in the CDR3. The V and J ends lost 0 bases and 2 bases respectively, with 14 bases between them. The CDR3, as DNA: TGTGCCAGCAGCTTAGATCTTGGCGGGCGCACCTACAATGAGCAGTTCTTC. This encodes CASSLDLGGRTYNEQFF.